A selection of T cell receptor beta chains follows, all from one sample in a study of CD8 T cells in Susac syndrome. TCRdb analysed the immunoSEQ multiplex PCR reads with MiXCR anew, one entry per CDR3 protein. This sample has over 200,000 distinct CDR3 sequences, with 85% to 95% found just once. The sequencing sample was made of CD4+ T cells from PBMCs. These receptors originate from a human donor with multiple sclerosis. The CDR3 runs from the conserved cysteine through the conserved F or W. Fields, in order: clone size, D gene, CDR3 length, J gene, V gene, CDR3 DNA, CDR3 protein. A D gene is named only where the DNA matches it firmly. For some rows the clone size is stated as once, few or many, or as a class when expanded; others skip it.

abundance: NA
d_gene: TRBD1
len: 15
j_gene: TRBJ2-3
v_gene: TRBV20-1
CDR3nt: TGCAGTGGGGCGACAGGGGGCGCTTTTACAGATACGCAGTATTTT
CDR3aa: CSGATGGAFTDTQYF

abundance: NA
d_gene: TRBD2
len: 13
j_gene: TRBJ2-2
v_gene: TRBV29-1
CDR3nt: TGCAGCTCCTGGCGGGAGGCCACCGGGGAGCTGTTTTTT
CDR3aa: CSSWREATGELFF

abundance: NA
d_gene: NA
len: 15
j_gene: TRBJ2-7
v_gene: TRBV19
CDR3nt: TGTGCCAGTAGTATAGAGAACATTAGCGCTGGCAAGCAGTACTTC
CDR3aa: CASSIENISAGKQYF

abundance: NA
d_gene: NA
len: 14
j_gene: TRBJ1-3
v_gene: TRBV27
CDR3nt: TGTGCCAGCAGCCCGCGGGGGGCCTCAAACACCATATATTTT
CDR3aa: CASSPRGASNTIYF

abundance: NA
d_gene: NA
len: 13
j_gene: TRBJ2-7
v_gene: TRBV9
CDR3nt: TGTGCCAGCAGCGGGGACCCTCAGGGCGAGCAGTACTTC
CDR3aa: CASSGDPQGEQYF

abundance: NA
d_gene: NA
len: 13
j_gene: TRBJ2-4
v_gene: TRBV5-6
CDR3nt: TGTGCCAGCAGCTTGGGGGGCCGGGACATTCAGTACTTC
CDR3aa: CASSLGGRDIQYF

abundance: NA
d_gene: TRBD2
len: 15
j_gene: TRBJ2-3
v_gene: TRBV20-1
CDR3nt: TGCAGTGCTGGAGATTGGGGGGGGAGCACAGATACGCAGTATTTT
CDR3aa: CSAGDWGGSTDTQYF

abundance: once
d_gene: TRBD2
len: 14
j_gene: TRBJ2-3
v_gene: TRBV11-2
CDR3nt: TGTGCCACCCGACTAGCGGGGGTCACAGATACGCAGTATTTT
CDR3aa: CATRLAGVTDTQYF

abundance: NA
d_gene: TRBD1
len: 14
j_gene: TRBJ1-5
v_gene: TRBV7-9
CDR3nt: TGTGCCAGCAGCTCCTCAGGGGGCCGGCAGCCCCAGCATTTT
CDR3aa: CASSSSGGRQPQHF

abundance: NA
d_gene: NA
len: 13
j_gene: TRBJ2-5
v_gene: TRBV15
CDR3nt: TGTGCCACCAGTGGAGGCTTCCAAGAGACCCAGTACTTC
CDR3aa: CATSGGFQETQYF

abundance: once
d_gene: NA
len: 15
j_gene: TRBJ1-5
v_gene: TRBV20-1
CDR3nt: TGCAGTGCTAGAGATCCAGGCTATAGCAATCAGCCCCAGCATTTT
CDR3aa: CSARDPGYSNQPQHF

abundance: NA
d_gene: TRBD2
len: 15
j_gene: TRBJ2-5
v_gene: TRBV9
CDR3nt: TGTGCCAGCAGCGCCAGGACTAGCGGGCAAGAGACCCAGTACTTC
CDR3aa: CASSARTSGQETQYF

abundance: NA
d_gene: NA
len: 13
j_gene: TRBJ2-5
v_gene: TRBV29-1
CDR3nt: TGCAGCGTTGAAACGACTAGATGGGAGACCCAGTACTTC
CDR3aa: CSVETTRWETQYF

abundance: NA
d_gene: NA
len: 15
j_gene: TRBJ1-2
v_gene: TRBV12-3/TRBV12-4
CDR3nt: TGTGCCAGCAGTTTAGCGCAGGAGGGATCCTATGGCTACACCTTC
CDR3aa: CASSLAQEGSYGYTF

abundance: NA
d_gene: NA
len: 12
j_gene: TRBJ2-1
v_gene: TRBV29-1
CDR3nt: TGCAGCGTCAACCGGGAAACGGGTGAGCAGTTCTTC
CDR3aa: CSVNRETGEQFF

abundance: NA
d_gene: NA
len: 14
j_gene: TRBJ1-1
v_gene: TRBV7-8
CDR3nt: TGTGCCAGCAGCCAAAACAGATTGCACACTGAAGCTTTCTTT
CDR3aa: CASSQNRLHTEAFF

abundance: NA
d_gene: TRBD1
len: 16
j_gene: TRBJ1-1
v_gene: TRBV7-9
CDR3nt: TGTGCCAGCAGCCCGGGACAGGGGGTGAGGAACACTGAAGCTTTCTTT
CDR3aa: CASSPGQGVRNTEAFF

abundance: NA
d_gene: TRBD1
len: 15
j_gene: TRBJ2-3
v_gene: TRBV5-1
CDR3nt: TGCGCCAGCAGCCCAGGGACAGTCAACACAGATACGCAGTATTTT
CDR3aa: CASSPGTVNTDTQYF

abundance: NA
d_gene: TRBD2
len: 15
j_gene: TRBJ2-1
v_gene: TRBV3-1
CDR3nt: TGTGCCAGCTCGCTAAGCGGGGGATTCTACAATGAGCAGTTCTTC
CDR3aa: CASSLSGGFYNEQFF

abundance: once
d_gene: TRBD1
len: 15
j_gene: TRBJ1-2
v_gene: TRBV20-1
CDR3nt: TGCAGTGCTAGAACGTCGGGCCAGGGGGGCTATGGCTACACCTTC
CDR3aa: CSARTSGQGGYGYTF

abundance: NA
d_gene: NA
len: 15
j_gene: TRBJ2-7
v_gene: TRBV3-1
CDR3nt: TGTGCCAGCAGCCAAGATCGGATATCACCGGGGGAGCAGTACTTC
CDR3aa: CASSQDRISPGEQYF

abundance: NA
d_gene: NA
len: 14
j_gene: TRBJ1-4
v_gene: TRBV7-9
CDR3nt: TGTGCCAGCAGCTTCTCCGGTGATAATGAAAAACTGTTTTTT
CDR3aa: CASSFSGDNEKLFF

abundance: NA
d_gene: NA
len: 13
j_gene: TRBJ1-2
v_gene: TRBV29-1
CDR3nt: TGCAGCGTTGAAGCAGGGGCTAGCTATGGCTACACCTTC
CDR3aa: CSVEAGASYGYTF

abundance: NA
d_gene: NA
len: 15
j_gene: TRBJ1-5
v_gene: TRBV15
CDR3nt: TGTGCCACCAGCAGAGACAGGGGAGCGGGTCAGCCCCAGCATTTT
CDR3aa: CATSRDRGAGQPQHF

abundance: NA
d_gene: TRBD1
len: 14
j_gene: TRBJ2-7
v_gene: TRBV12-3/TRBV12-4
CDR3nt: TGTGCCAGCAGTAGGGGACAGGGGACCTACGAGCAGTACTTC
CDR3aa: CASSRGQGTYEQYF

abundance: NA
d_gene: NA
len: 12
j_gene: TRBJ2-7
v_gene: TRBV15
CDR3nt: TGTGCCACCAGCAGAGAAAGGTCGGAGCAGTACTTC
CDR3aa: CATSRERSEQYF

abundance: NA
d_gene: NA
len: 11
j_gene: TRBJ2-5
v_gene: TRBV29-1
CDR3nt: TGCAGCGTTGTGACTTGGGAGACCCAGTACTTC
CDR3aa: CSVVTWETQYF

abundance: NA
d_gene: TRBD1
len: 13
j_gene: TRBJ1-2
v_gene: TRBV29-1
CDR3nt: TGCAGCGTTGTCTCGGGACAGAACTATGGCTACACCTTC
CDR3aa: CSVVSGQNYGYTF

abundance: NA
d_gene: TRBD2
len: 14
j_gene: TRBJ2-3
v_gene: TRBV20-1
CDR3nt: TGCAGTGCCCTACCCTTAGCGGGGACAGATACGCAGTATTTT
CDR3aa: CSALPLAGTDTQYF

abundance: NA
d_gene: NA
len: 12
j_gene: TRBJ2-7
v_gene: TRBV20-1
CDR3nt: TGCAGTGCGGGGGGATCGGACTACGAGCAGTACTTC
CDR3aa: CSAGGSDYEQYF

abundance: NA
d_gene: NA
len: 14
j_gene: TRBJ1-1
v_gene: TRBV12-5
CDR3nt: TGTGCTAGTGGTTTGGCAGAGCCGAACACTGAAGCTTTCTTT
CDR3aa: CASGLAEPNTEAFF